One and the same sample provided the 6 T cell receptor beta chains below, sequenced in a study of molecular identifiers for immune sequencing clone quantification. TCRdb processed the PCR reads anew with MiXCR; each CDR3 protein has one entry. The sample lists under 600,000 distinct CDR3 sequences; around 23% were seen once. The sequenced sample consisted of naive CD8+ T cells from blood, with Jurkat cell RNA spiked in. Subset: FACS-sorted CD8+CD4-CCR7+CD45RA+ naive T cells. The receptors shown here come from a human donor in good health. Some libraries in this study had Jurkat cell RNA spiked in.

The genes are TRBV10-3 and TRBJ1-5; 7 bases are shared with TRBD1. CDR1 and CDR2 from the germline V gene are ENHRY and SYGVKD. The CDR3 is 15 amino acids. V gave up 5 bases and J gave up 2 bases; unmatched junction bases: 6. CDR3: CAISKTGSGNQPQHF. DNA of the CDR3: TGTGCCATCAGTAAGACAGGGTCCGGCAATCAGCCCCAGCATTTT.

The genes are TRBV5-6 and TRBJ2-5, with D perhaps TRBD2 (5 bases). V lost 4 bases and J 11 bases, leaving 21 bases between the germline ends. Germline assignment: CDR1 SGHDT and CDR2 YYEEEE. The CDR3 loop spans 14 amino acids. CDR3 in amino acids: CASSGGEFPNSQYF. The CDR3 DNA reads as TGTGCCAGCAGCGGAGGTGAATTCCCCAACTCTCAGTACTTC. Together with reference TRBV5-6 and TRBJ2-5, the CDR3 gives the full variable domain: DAGVTQSPTHLIKTRGQQVTLRCSPKSGHDTVSWYQQALGQGPQFIFQYYEEEERQRGNFPDRFSGHQFPNYSSELNVNALLLGDSALYLCASSGGEFPNSQYFGPGTRLLVL.

This sequence joins TRBV27 and TRBJ2-7; a weak D match, TRBD2 (6 bases). V lost 1 base and J lost 2, with 15 bases in between. CDR3 length: 16 residues. CDR1 MNHEY and CDR2 SMNVEV come from the germline V gene (reference sequence). DNA of the CDR3: TGTGCCAGCAGTTTATTGGGCGGGACTCAACCCTACGAGCAGTACTTC. Amino acid sequence: CASSLLGGTQPYEQYF.

This clonotype came up a few times. V is TRBV13 and J is TRBJ2-7; D is possibly TRBD1 (6 bases). The V end lost 7 bases, the J end lost 4 bases, and 20 bases lay between the germline ends. Germline V lookup: CDR1 PRHDT, CDR2 FYEKMQ (reference sequence). The CDR3 covers 15 residues. CDR3: CASTILGGMLYEQYF. CDR3 in DNA: TGTGCCAGCACCATCCTAGGGGGAATGTTATACGAGCAGTACTTC. Filled out from reference TRBV13 and TRBJ2-7, the complete variable domain reads AAGVIQSPRHLIKEKRETATLKCYPIPRHDTVYWYQQGPGQDPQFLISFYEKMQSDKGSIPDRFSAQQFSDYHSELNMSSLELGDSALYFCASTILGGMLYEQYFGPGTRLTVT.

This clonotype was found a few times. The gene calls are TRBV12-3 or TRBV12-4 and TRBJ2-2; 14 positions agree with TRBD2. Unmatched junction bases numbered 12, after V lost 3 bases and J lost 3 bases. The CDR3 length is 20 residues. This CDR3 is CASSFGDPGTSGGDTGELFF. Here the CDR3 DNA reads TGTGCCAGCAGTTTCGGGGATCCCGGGACTAGCGGGGGAGACACCGGGGAGCTGTTTTTT.

The rearrangement uses TRBV7-2 and TRBJ2-3, with a tentative D call TRBD2 (5 bases). The CDR3 has 14 residues. Germline loops: CDR1 SGHTA, CDR2 FQGNSA. V was cut by 5 bases and J by 5 bases, with 14 bases left in between. Written as DNA, the CDR3 is TGTGCCAGCAGCCTTGGACTCCCCGGAGATACGCAGTATTTT. Residues: CASSLGLPGDTQYF.